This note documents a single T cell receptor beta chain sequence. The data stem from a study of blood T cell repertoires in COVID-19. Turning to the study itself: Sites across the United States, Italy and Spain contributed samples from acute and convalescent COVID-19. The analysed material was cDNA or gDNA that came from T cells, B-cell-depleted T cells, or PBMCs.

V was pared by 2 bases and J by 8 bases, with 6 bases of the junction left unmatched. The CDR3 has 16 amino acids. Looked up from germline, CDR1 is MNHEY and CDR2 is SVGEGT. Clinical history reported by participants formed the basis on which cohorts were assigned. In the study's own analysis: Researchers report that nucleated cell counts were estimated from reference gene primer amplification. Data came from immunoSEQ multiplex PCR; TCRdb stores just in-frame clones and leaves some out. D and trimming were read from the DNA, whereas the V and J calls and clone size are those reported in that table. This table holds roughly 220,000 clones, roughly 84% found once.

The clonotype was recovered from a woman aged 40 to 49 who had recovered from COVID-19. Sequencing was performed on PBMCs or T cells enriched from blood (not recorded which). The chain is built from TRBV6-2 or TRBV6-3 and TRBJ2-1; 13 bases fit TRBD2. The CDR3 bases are TGTGCCAGCAGTTACGGACTAGCGGGAGTGGCGCATGAGCAGTTCTTC. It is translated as CASSYGLAGVAHEQFF.